This is a list of T cell receptor beta chains from one sample in a study of blood T cells in healthy people across ages. TCRdb ran MiXCR on the 5' RACE reads and lists one entry per CDR3 protein. The sample yields hundreds of thousands of distinct CDR3 sequences, 45% to 50% seen once. Specimen: blood. These receptors originate from a woman aged 60-75 years in good health. CDR3s include the opening cysteine and the closing phenylalanine or tryptophan. Each record gives: clone size, J gene, CDR3 length, V gene, D gene, CDR3 DNA, CDR3 protein. The D gene is left open where the match is weak. A clone size is listed for some rows: how often the clone was seen (once, few, many), or a class if it is expanded.

>-|TRBJ2-3|14|TRBV12-3/TRBV12-4|TRBD2
TGTGCCAGCAGCATAGCGGGGGGCCCAGATACGCAGTATTTT
CASSIAGGPDTQYF
>-|TRBJ2-3|16|TRBV11-2|TRBD2
TGTGCCAGCAGCTTATTTCTAGCGGAGATAACAGATACGCAGTATTTT
CASSLFLAEITDTQYF
>-|TRBJ2-7|13|TRBV7-8|TRBD2
TGTGCCAGCGGGACTAGCGTCTACAATGAGCAGTACTTC
CASGTSVYNEQYF
>-|TRBJ1-1|13|TRBV6-5|-
TGTGCCAGCAGTTACCTCGATTCCACTGAAGCTTTCTTT
CASSYLDSTEAFF
>-|TRBJ2-7|15|TRBV7-2|TRBD2
TGTGCCAGCAGCTTCCAAGCGGGGAAGGGCTACGAGCAGTACTTC
CASSFQAGKGYEQYF
>-|TRBJ1-1|10|TRBV20-1|TRBD1
TGCAGTGGAGAACAGGGGAAAGCTTTCTTT
CSGEQGKAFF
>-|TRBJ2-1|16|TRBV20-1|TRBD2
TGCAGTGCTAGAGACCTTAGCGGGATGGTATACAATGAGCAGTTCTTC
CSARDLSGMVYNEQFF
>-|TRBJ2-7|15|TRBV4-3|TRBD1
TGCGCCAGCAGCCAGTTCGGGACAGGATCCTACGAGCAGTACTTC
CASSQFGTGSYEQYF
>few|TRBJ2-3|13|TRBV10-3|-
TGTGCCAGCTGCCTGACAGACACAGATACGCAGTATTTT
CASCLTDTDTQYF
>few|TRBJ2-3|16|TRBV20-1|TRBD1
TGCAGTGCTAGAGGTGGACAGGGGGCTCGGACAGATACGCAGTATTTT
CSARGGQGARTDTQYF
>-|TRBJ2-7|15|TRBV6-2/TRBV6-3|-
TGTGCCAGCAGACCCCTAGAGAGCCGTGTCTACGAGCAGTACTTC
CASRPLESRVYEQYF
>few|TRBJ2-7|15|TRBV4-3|-
TGCGCCAGCAGCCAAGAGTCCAGGGGTGGGTACGAGCAGTACTTC
CASSQESRGGYEQYF
>-|TRBJ1-1|18|TRBV20-1|-
TGCAGTGCTAGAGTAAGAGGGGGGTACCAGCTAATGAACACTGAAGCTTTCTTT
CSARVRGGYQLMNTEAFF
>few|TRBJ2-1|15|TRBV5-6|TRBD2
TGTGCCAGCAGCTTGGCTCTAGCGGGAGCGTCGGAGCAGTTCTTC
CASSLALAGASEQFF
>-|TRBJ2-7|14|TRBV4-1|-
TGCGCCAGCAGCCAACCTACAACAGGGAGCGAGCAGTACTTC
CASSQPTTGSEQYF
>-|TRBJ2-5|13|TRBV10-3|-
TGTGCCATCAGCCAGGCCGAACTCGGGACCCAGTACTTC
CAISQAELGTQYF
>-|TRBJ2-7|14|TRBV7-9|TRBD2
TGTGCCAGCAGCCAAAGCGGGAGTAGGTACGAGCAGTACTTC
CASSQSGSRYEQYF
>-|TRBJ2-3|14|TRBV3-1|TRBD1
TGTGCCAGCAGCCAATCAGGGGGTACAGATACGCAGTATTTT
CASSQSGGTDTQYF
>once|TRBJ2-7|15|TRBV7-2|TRBD1
TGTGCCAGCAGCTTAGCCTGTGACAGGGCCTACGAGCAGTACTTC
CASSLACDRAYEQYF
>-|TRBJ1-2|14|TRBV29-1|TRBD1
TGCAGCTGTAACCCGGGACAGGGGGCGGGGGGCTACACCTTC
CSCNPGQGAGGYTF
>-|TRBJ2-1|15|TRBV20-1|TRBD2
TGCAGTGCTAGAGGACTTAGCGGGTCCTACAATGAGCAGTTCTTC
CSARGLSGSYNEQFF
>few|TRBJ2-5|12|TRBV7-2|-
TGTGCCAGCAGCTTAGAACGGGGTGGGAAGTACTTC
CASSLERGGKYF
>-|TRBJ1-6|15|TRBV7-2|TRBD1
TGTGCCAGCAGCTTACAGGCCTCAGGGGGGTCACACCTCCACTTT
CASSLQASGGSHLHF
>few|TRBJ2-7|13|TRBV2|TRBD1
TGTGCCAGCCAAAGACAGGGGCAGTACGAGCAGTACTTC
CASQRQGQYEQYF
>few|TRBJ2-7|16|TRBV7-2|TRBD1
TGTGCCAGCAGCTTCAGGACAGGGACGAGCTCCTACGAGCAGTACTTC
CASSFRTGTSSYEQYF
>-|TRBJ2-3|13|TRBV29-1|-
TGCAGCGCGGACCCTTCGGGGACAGATACGCAGTATTTT
CSADPSGTDTQYF
>-|TRBJ2-1|17|TRBV7-2|TRBD2
TGTGCCAGCAGCCCCTTGACTAGCGGGCGTAACTACAATGAGCAGTTCTTC
CASSPLTSGRNYNEQFF
>-|TRBJ2-7|14|TRBV12-3/TRBV12-4|TRBD2
TGTGCCAGCAGTTTAGGGCAGGGGACTAGCGAGCAGTACTTC
CASSLGQGTSEQYF
>-|TRBJ2-3|17|TRBV7-2|TRBD2
TGTGCCAGCAGCTGGCGGGGAGGGCAAGGTGGCACAGATACGCAGTATTTT
CASSWRGGQGGTDTQYF
>-|TRBJ1-1|16|TRBV7-2|-
TGTGCCAGCAGCTTCTTCATGGCAGGGATGGGCACTGAAGCTTTCTTT
CASSFFMAGMGTEAFF
>-|TRBJ1-2|12|TRBV7-9|-
TGTACCAGCAGCTTATCGGTTGGCTCCTACACCTTC
CTSSLSVGSYTF
>few|TRBJ1-2|13|TRBV20-1|-
TGCAGTGCTCAGAAGGACTTTTCCTATGGCTACACCTTC
CSAQKDFSYGYTF
>once|TRBJ2-5|15|TRBV29-1|-
TGCGGCGTTGTTTACCTTTGGGGAATCGAGGAGACCCAGTACTTC
CGVVYLWGIEETQYF
>-|TRBJ2-5|14|TRBV12-3/TRBV12-4|TRBD1
TGTGCCAGCAGTTCACAGGGGCAAAGGGAGACCCAGTACTTC
CASSSQGQRETQYF
>-|TRBJ1-1|16|TRBV11-1|-
TGTGCCAGCAGCTTCCTAAATGGACAGCTGAACACTGAAGCTTTCTTT
CASSFLNGQLNTEAFF
>-|TRBJ1-1|14|TRBV20-1|TRBD1
TGCAGTGCTAGAGACCGGACAGGGGGCCCTCCAGCTTTCTTT
CSARDRTGGPPAFF
>-|TRBJ1-4|17|TRBV9|TRBD1
TGTGCCAGCAGCGGTCCCGGGACAGGGGGGCTGGCGAAAAAACTGTTTTTT
CASSGPGTGGLAKKLFF
>-|TRBJ2-7|12|TRBV20-1|-
TGCAGTGCTAGCCGGAGGGGCGACGAGCAGTACTTC
CSASRRGDEQYF
>-|TRBJ2-5|14|TRBV13|-
TGTGCCAGCAGCCCCCCCGCTAGTAACAATGAGCAGTACTTC
CASSPPASNNEQYF
>-|TRBJ2-5|14|TRBV28|TRBD2
TGTGCCAGCAGACAGGTTCCGGGAGGGCGGACCCAGTACTTC
CASRQVPGGRTQYF
>-|TRBJ2-7|15|TRBV6-1|-
TGTGCCAGCATGCCCCGGGGGCGGAGAACATACGAGCAGTACTTC
CASMPRGRRTYEQYF
>-|TRBJ2-2|15|TRBV5-1|-
TGCGCCAGCAGCTCGACAGGACTTAGCACCGGGGAGCTGTTTTTT
CASSSTGLSTGELFF
>-|TRBJ2-1|14|TRBV28|TRBD2
TGTGCCAGTGTCAGCGGGAGTCCCTACAATGAGCAGTTCTTC
CASVSGSPYNEQFF
>-|TRBJ2-1|16|TRBV11-3|TRBD2
TGTGCCAGCAGCGCCGGGACTAGCGGGAGGCTCAATGAGCAGTTCTTC
CASSAGTSGRLNEQFF
>-|TRBJ2-7|17|TRBV6-2/TRBV6-3|TRBD2
TGTGCCAGCAGGCCTAGCGGGACCCCAGGCCCACACTACGAGCAGTACTTC
CASRPSGTPGPHYEQYF
>-|TRBJ1-1|15|TRBV9|TRBD1
TGTGCCAGCAGCGCGGGACAGGGTGGCGAATCTGAAGCTTTCTTT
CASSAGQGGESEAFF
>-|TRBJ1-1|14|TRBV2|-
TGTGCCAGCCGCAGGGCTTATATGAACACTGAAGCTTTCTTT
CASRRAYMNTEAFF
>-|TRBJ2-1|14|TRBV20-1|TRBD2
TGCAGTGCTAGAGATGCAGGACTAGCGGGAGAGCAGTTCTTC
CSARDAGLAGEQFF
>-|TRBJ1-2|15|TRBV15|TRBD1
TGTGCCACCAGCAGGCGTACAGGGGCCGGCTATGGCTACACCTTC
CATSRRTGAGYGYTF
>-|TRBJ2-3|18|TRBV20-1|TRBD2
TGCAGTGCTAGAGTGGTACTAGCGGGAGAAGCTAGCACAGATACGCAGTATTTT
CSARVVLAGEASTDTQYF
>few|TRBJ2-1|17|TRBV7-9|TRBD2
TGTGCCAGCAGCTCCCCTCAGGGCGGGAGCTCCTACAATGAGCAGTTCTTC
CASSSPQGGSSYNEQFF
>few|TRBJ2-5|14|TRBV6-2/TRBV6-3|TRBD2
TGTGCCAGCAGCCTGAGCGGGAGATCCCATGAGCAGTACTTC
CASSLSGRSHEQYF
>-|TRBJ2-7|12|TRBV7-9|-
TGTGCCAGCAGCCTAATAGAGGTCGAGCAGTACTTC
CASSLIEVEQYF
>-|TRBJ2-7|14|TRBV20-1|TRBD2
TGCAGTGCTAGAGAAGGTAGCGGGAGTCACGAGCAGTACTTC
CSAREGSGSHEQYF
>-|TRBJ2-1|16|TRBV4-1|TRBD1
TGCGCCAGCAGCCCCCGATCCGGGACAGGGAACAATGAGCAGTTCTTC
CASSPRSGTGNNEQFF
>-|TRBJ2-2|16|TRBV2|TRBD1
TGTGCCAGCAGTGAAGAAGGACAGGGGGTTTACGGGGAGCTGTTTTTT
CASSEEGQGVYGELFF
>-|TRBJ2-1|16|TRBV7-3|TRBD2
TGTGCCAGCAGCTTAGCTACTAGCGGGATCTACAATGAGCAGTTCTTC
CASSLATSGIYNEQFF
>-|TRBJ2-4|15|TRBV11-2|TRBD2
TGTGCCAGCAGCTCCGGGGGGTTGGCCAAAAACATTCAGTACTTC
CASSSGGLAKNIQYF
>many|TRBJ2-5|17|TRBV20-1|TRBD1
TGCAGTGCTAGAGATCTTCGTGACAGGGGTGTTGGAGAGACCCAGTACTTC
CSARDLRDRGVGETQYF
>few|TRBJ2-7|15|TRBV12-3/TRBV12-4|-
TGTGCCAGCAGTTTGAGGGTGACAGGGAGGAACGAGCAGTACTTC
CASSLRVTGRNEQYF